This note documents a single T cell receptor (beta chain) sequence. These data belong to a study of response to subunit inactivated influenza vaccine. In TCRdb, the RT-PCR reads were re-called with MiXCR into one record per CDR3 protein. The sample has 600,000 to 850,000 distinct CDR3 sequences, less than 15% seen once. The germline gives CDR1 SGHTA, CDR2 FQGNSA. The CDR3 is 16 amino acids. The V end lost 1 base, the J end lost 2 bases, and 11 bases lay between the germline ends. The gene calls are TRBV7-2 and TRBJ2-2; D is uncertain. The TCR sequence derives from a man aged 50-59 years who received an inactivated influenza vaccine. Here the sequenced sample was PBMCs from blood, taken 14 to 15 days before vaccination. Here the CDR3 reads CASSLVPRHNTGELFF. The CDR3 DNA reads as TGTGCCAGCAGCTTAGTTCCTAGACACAACACCGGGGAGCTGTTTTTT.